Described below is a single T cell receptor (beta chain) sequence and its context. What it binds is unknown. The treatment: roughly 19 received Ad26.COV2.S at low or high dose, single or two shots; roughly 5 received placebo; per-sample allocation not given. The investigators took samples on day 63 after the first vaccine or placebo injection. This sample was taken from a study of Ad26.COV2.S vaccination and SARS-CoV-2 variants. About the research overall: Once, or twice with 56 days between doses, Ad26.COV2.S was given intramuscularly.

The CDR3 is 15 residues long. Trimming took 1 base from V and 10 from J, leaving 20 bases between them. The germline V gene has CDR1 SGHRS and CDR2 YFSETQ. Study-level points and caveats: The analyses of TCR breadth and depth may have understated the size of total T cell responses. Placebo and vaccine recipients had non-spike TCR breadth that was similar.

The protocol was immunoSEQ multiplex PCR, while the TCRdb copy is restricted to in-frame clones and leaves out a portion. The sample holds around 250,000 clones, around 87% seen once. The sample was peripheral blood, taken in a trial of Ad26.COV2.S vaccine versus placebo. This chain connects TRBV5-1 to TRBJ1-1; tentatively, D is TRBD1 (6 bases). The sequence was obtained from a person aged 18-60 years who received the Ad26.COV2.S COVID-19 vaccine or a placebo. CDR3 in amino acids: CASSLYQGLVSGAFF. CDR3 DNA sequence: TGCGCCAGCAGCTTGTACCAGGGGCTTGTTTCGGGAGCTTTCTTT.